There are a few counts of the clone carrying this T cell receptor beta chain. This specimen comes from a study of metastatic and nonmetastatic thyroid tumors. Every patient underwent thyroid surgery untreated. This CDR3 region has 16 residues. V lost 5 bases to trimming and J lost 2 bases; unmatched junction nucleotides: 10. Germline-derived CDR1 and CDR2 are ENHRY and SYGVKD. MiXCR was used by TCRdb to re-call the PCR reads. The table lists about 5,800 clones, around a third of them singletons. The V call is TRBV10-3, the J call TRBJ2-3; 7 nucleotides line up with TRBD1. The sample comprised adjacent normal tissue. The receptor was isolated from a male donor with papillary thyroid cancer or a benign thyroid nodule (not recorded which). Some clones in this sample may be carry-over from other donors' samples. DNA of the CDR3: TGTGCCATCAGTCAAGGGGAAAGGGGGCTCACAGATACGCAGTATTTT. Translating it yields CAISQGERGLTDTQYF.